This T cell receptor (beta chain) was recovered during a study of T cell responses to AZD1222 COVID-19 vaccine. Broader study findings: Only a handful of people who got AZD1222 tested seropositive at baseline. Repertoire sampling was restricted to post-peak T cell response timepoints.

Sequencing used immunoSEQ multiplex PCR; TCRdb keeps in-frame clones, though not all of them. The data hold roughly 70,000 clones, with 83% observed a single time. Note on this clone: The antigen is undetermined.

The CDR3 totals 15 residues. V shed 1 base and J shed 1 base, with 10 bases lying between them. Germline V lookup: CDR1 MGHRA, CDR2 YSYEKL. Sample: peripheral blood, taken 28 days after the second AZD1222 dose. The chain couples TRBV4-1 to TRBJ1-1; D call uncertain. The TCR originated in an adult who received the AZD1222 COVID-19 vaccine. CDR3: CASSQGAGGNTEAFF. The CDR3 region has the DNA TGCGCCAGCAGCCAAGGGGCAGGAGGGAACACTGAAGCTTTCTTT.